The TCR beta chain under discussion was sequenced for a study of T cell repertoires in cytomegalovirus infection. Study at large: A matching HLA type, together with CMV infection, was signaled by public TCR beta signatures.

This clonotype was picked up a small number of times. What it binds is unknown. Study conclusions and caveats: There were carriers of CMV plus the relevant HLA, and cumulative public TCR beta family frequency identified them. Clonotype analysis showed dominance of the ex vivo response by HLA-C-restricted CMV-specific TCR beta clonotypes.

The length of the CDR3 is 12 residues. With 4 bases removed from V and 9 bases from J, the gap between germline ends came to 12 bases. The germline V gene encodes CDR1 SGHTA and CDR2 FQGTGA. TCRdb re-called the reads with MiXCR, one entry per CDR3 protein. The repertoire holds 200,000 or so distinct CDR3 sequences, with 25% to 30% as singletons. The TCR comes from a human donor in good health (CMV status not recorded). Some clones in this sample may be carry-over from other donors' samples. The sequencing input was PBMCs. The gene calls are TRBV7-3 and TRBJ2-5, with D perhaps matching TRBD2 (6 bases). The chain's CDR3 is CASSSDGGAQYF. The CDR3 nucleotides are TGTGCCAGCAGCTCGGACGGAGGGGCCCAGTACTTC.